Listed here is a single T cell receptor (beta chain). Its specificity is unknown. The CDR3 has 15 residues. The J segment lost 3 bases and the V segment lost 5 bases, leaving 5 bases of the junction unmatched. The germline V gene encodes CDR1 SEHNR and CDR2 FQNEAQ (reference sequence). This entry belongs to a study of PD-1 blockade in classical Hodgkin lymphoma. Study-wide results and caveats: Similar baseline diversity was found in complete responders and newly diagnosed patients. Underlying causes for the observed repertoire differences were not defined, possibly disease activity or prior therapy.

Only in-frame clones appear in the TCRdb table, and some are missing; sequencing was by immunoSEQ multiplex PCR. The sample holds about 27,000 clones, around 88% seen once. Patients all relapsed after autologous stem cell transplantation, and there was variation in brentuximab vedotin exposure. The CD8+ T cells came from thawed PBMCs through magnetic negative selection. Material: CD8+ T cells from blood, obtained at baseline. The origin of this receptor is a human donor with classical Hodgkin lymphoma. The rearrangement links TRBV7-9 to TRBJ1-2, with TRBD1 matching over 11 bases. The CDR3: CASSGPGQGDYGYTF. The CDR3 DNA sequence: TGTGCCAGCAGCGGACCGGGACAGGGGGACTATGGCTACACCTTC.